The rows below give T cell receptor beta chains drawn from one sample of a study of T cell responses to AZD1222 COVID-19 vaccine. The table came from immunoSEQ multiplex PCR; TCRdb's copy has only in-frame clones and leaves some out. The sample has approximately 140,000 clones, approximately 90% seen once. The material was peripheral blood, obtained on day 0 of AZD1222 vaccination. Every receptor here comes from an adult in good health. The CDR3 runs from the conserved cysteine through the conserved F or W. D genes are given only for firm matches. A row's size may be missing; if present it is once, few, many or a size class.

.	TRBV6-4	TRBJ2-3	.	16	CASSDSNWGGTDTQYF	TGTGCCAGCAGTGACTCGAACTGGGGCGGGACAGATACGCAGTATTTT
.	TRBV27	TRBJ1-1	.	15	CASNFARPTAPEAFF	TGTGCCAGCAATTTCGCCCGGCCGACGGCCCCTGAAGCTTTCTTT
TRBD1	TRBV15	TRBJ2-7	.	14	CATSRGTGTYEQYF	TGTGCCACCAGCAGAGGGACAGGGACCTACGAGCAGTACTTC
TRBD1	TRBV13	TRBJ1-1	.	13	CASSTTRQGLAFF	TGTGCCAGCAGCACCACCCGACAGGGGCTAGCTTTCTTT
.	TRBV4-2	TRBJ1-6	once	15	CASSQEVGRDSPLHF	TGTGCCAGCAGCCAAGAGGTAGGGAGGGACTCACCCCTCCACTTT
.	TRBV4-2	TRBJ2-7	.	16	CASSQDLRRGSYEQYF	TGTGCCAGCAGCCAAGATCTGCGCCGGGGGTCCTACGAGCAGTACTTC
.	TRBV7-6	TRBJ2-2	.	15	CASSLGGTNTGELFF	TGTGCCAGCAGCCTAGGGGGTACCAACACCGGGGAGCTGTTTTTT
.	TRBV9	TRBJ1-1	.	11	CASSALEAAFF	TGTGCCAGCAGCGCCCTCGAAGCCGCTTTCTTT
.	TRBV2	TRBJ1-4	.	15	CASRLTGTNAEKLFF	TGTGCCAGCAGACTTACCGGGACAAACGCTGAAAAACTGTTTTTT
TRBD2	TRBV5-1	TRBJ2-3	.	16	CASSLDPSGGLDTQYF	TGCGCCAGCAGCTTGGACCCTAGCGGGGGACTAGATACGCAGTATTTT
.	TRBV19	TRBJ2-2	.	17	CASSRQLGSANTGELFF	TGTGCCAGTAGTAGACAGCTAGGATCGGCGAACACCGGGGAGCTGTTTTTT
TRBD1	TRBV28	TRBJ2-7	.	15	CASTLPQGGSYEQYF	TGTGCCAGCACGCTCCCACAGGGGGGCTCCTACGAGCAGTACTTC
TRBD1	TRBV7-9	TRBJ1-4	.	13	CASSTQGGEKLFF	TGTGCCAGCAGCACGCAGGGGGGTGAAAAACTGTTTTTT
.	TRBV27	TRBJ2-5	.	14	CASSPQGRRETQYF	TGTGCCAGCAGTCCGCAGGGTAGGCGAGAGACCCAGTACTTC
.	TRBV29-1	TRBJ1-4	.	13	CSVWTGRREKLFF	TGCAGCGTCTGGACCGGTCGTAGGGAAAAACTGTTTTTT
TRBD1	TRBV27	TRBJ1-5	once	15	CASRASTGRGQPQHF	TGTGCCAGCAGGGCTTCGACAGGGCGGGGGCAGCCCCAGCATTTT